What follows is one T cell receptor (beta chain) and its context. The sample belongs to a study of T cells in Graves' hyperthyroidism and ophthalmopathy. The source material, RNA transcripts, was used to amplify TCR beta CDR3 regions. The HTBI primer set was used in a first-round RT-PCR of the TCR CDR3. From the multiplex PCR reads, TCRdb called clonotypes with MiXCR, one entry per CDR3 protein. The table records hundreds of thousands of distinct CDR3 sequences, under 25% of them present only once. The sequence derives from a woman in her 70s with Graves' ophthalmopathy. Material: blood.

The CDR3 protein is CASSPGGLVYEQYF. The CDR3 DNA reads TGTGCCAGCAGCCCGGGCGGCCTCGTCTACGAGCAGTACTTC. The V and J genes are TRBV7-2 and TRBJ2-7; no clear D gene. The germline CDR1 and CDR2 sequences are SGHTA and FQGNSA. Trimming took off 5 bases at V and 3 bases at J, with 14 bases between the two ends. The CDR3 has 14 amino acids.